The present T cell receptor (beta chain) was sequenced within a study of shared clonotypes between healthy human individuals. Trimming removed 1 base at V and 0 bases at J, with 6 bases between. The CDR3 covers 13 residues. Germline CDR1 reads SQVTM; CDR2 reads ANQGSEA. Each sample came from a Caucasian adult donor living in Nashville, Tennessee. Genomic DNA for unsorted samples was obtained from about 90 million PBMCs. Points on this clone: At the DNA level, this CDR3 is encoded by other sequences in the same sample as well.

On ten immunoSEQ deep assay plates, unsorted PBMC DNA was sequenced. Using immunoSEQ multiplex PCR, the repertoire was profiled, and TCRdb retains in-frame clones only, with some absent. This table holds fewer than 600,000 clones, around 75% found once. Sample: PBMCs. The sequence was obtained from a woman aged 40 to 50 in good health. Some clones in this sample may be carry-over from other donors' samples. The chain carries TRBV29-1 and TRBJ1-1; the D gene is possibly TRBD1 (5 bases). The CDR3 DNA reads TGCAGCGTTGAAGGACAGATGAACACTGAAGCTTTCTTT. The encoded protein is CSVEGQMNTEAFF.